The source of this T cell receptor (beta chain) is a study of T cells in narcolepsy. In the study overall: Donors had narcolepsy type 1 or type 2, or were healthy controls.

Trimming pared 4 bases from V and 5 bases from J, leaving 11 bases between. The CDR3 has 13 residues. Germline V lookup: CDR1 WNHNN, CDR2 SYGVQD (reference sequence). TCRdb's table, derived via immunoSEQ multiplex PCR, lists solely in-frame clones and lacks some. The table has about 30,000 clones, about four fifths seen once; the top ten hold more than 0.9%. Study-wide findings and caveats: HCRT-specific and TRIB2-specific autoreactive clonotypes appeared among same-patient CSF and blood CD4+ clonotypes. In some patient and control memory CD4+ samples, autoreactive clones were absent. Blood of same and different patients, but not healthy controls, reportedly held recurring autoreactive clonotypes.

Points on this clone: The antigen is undetermined.

The source is a human donor with narcolepsy. Sequenced: CD45RA- memory CD4+ T cells from PBMCs. The chain links TRBV10-1 to TRBJ1-1; D might be TRBD1 (6 bases). The CDR3 spells CASSGARGTEAFF. The CDR3 DNA sequence: TGCGCCAGCAGTGGGGCCAGGGGTACTGAAGCTTTCTTT.